This TCR beta chain was captured by sequencing in a study of T cell changes during pregnancy in multiple sclerosis (dated by TCRdb to between 2018 and 2021). Notes on the research overall: The study looked at changes in the T cell repertoire across pregnancy in women with multiple sclerosis.

To prepare the library, the immunoSEQ multiplex PCR assay was applied. Held by TCRdb, this immuneACCESS table contains in-frame sequences only and omits some clones. Under half of the omission traces to an unresolved V gene where checked; the cause of the rest is unknown. In this sample the table shows roughly 58,000 clones, 92% of which occur a single time. The ten most abundant clones make up 0.15% to 0.2% of the sample. Trimming accounts for 4 bases at V and 4 bases at J, while the number of junction bases matched to no gene is 12. CDR3 length: 17 amino acids, cysteine to phenylalanine. Only the CDR3 DNA stays, 51 bases, in frame from base 1. CDR1 and CDR2, looked up from the germline V gene, are SGHDT and YYEEEE. About this clone itself: Its antigen remains undetermined. No base qualities exist here, and no much larger clone lies one base off it.

Here the chain combines TRBV5-6 and TRBJ1-1, with 11 junctional bases fitting TRBD1. Sequenced material: CD4+ T cells from peripheral blood mononuclear cells, taken after pregnancy. The sequence came from a female donor in good health, enrolled as a control in a pregnancy study. The CDR3 has the sequence CASSQPGTGGSITEAFF. The sequenced DNA is TGTGCCAGCAGCCAACCCGGGACAGGGGGATCTATCACTGAAGCTTTCTTT.